A single sample gave rise to the 24 T cell receptor beta chains below, sequenced in a study of cytomegalovirus exposure and HLA in healthy donors. 60 Vbeta and 13 Jbeta primers were used in PCR. The method was immunoSEQ multiplex PCR; TCRdb's version includes in-frame clones alone and lacks a portion of them. The sample contains roughly 180,000 clones, 60% to 85% of which appear only once. Sequencing used PBMCs. The receptors were sampled from a young man in good health and CMV-seronegative.

The rearrangement joins TRBV19 to TRBJ2-7; 11 bases match TRBD2. Trimming took 4 bases from V and 0 from J; bases not matched to a gene: 5. The CDR3 consists of 16 residues. The germline CDR1 and CDR2 sequences are LNHDA and SQIVND (reference sequence). In nucleotides, the CDR3 is TGTGCCAGTAGTAACCCCCTAGCGGGAGGCTCCTACGAGCAGTACTTC. Protein product: CASSNPLAGGSYEQYF.

The J gene is TRBJ1-5, the V gene TRBV15; D is ambiguous. The germline CDR1 and CDR2 sequences are LNHNV and YYDKDF (reference sequence). The V and J ends lost 1 base and 1 base respectively, with 5 bases between them. The CDR3 runs to 14 residues. The CDR3 bases are TGTGCCACCAGCAGAGCACGGAGCAATCAGCCCCAGCATTTT. Translation gives CATSRARSNQPQHF.

V and J are TRBV7-2 and TRBJ2-1, with 9 bases aligning to TRBD2. CDR3 length: 14 residues. Losses at the gene ends were 10 bases for V and 4 bases for J; bases not matched to a gene: 8. Germline lookup yields CDR1 SGHTA and CDR2 FQGNSA. For the CDR3, the DNA is TGTGCCACCCAAAGCGGGGGGCCTTACAATGAGCAGTTCTTC. It specifies CATQSGGPYNEQFF.

The chain recombines TRBV27 with TRBJ1-5; TRBD1 is a possible D gene (5 bases). The CDR3 is 15 residues long. The V end lost 4 bases, the J end lost 9 bases, and 19 bases lay between the germline ends. The germline gives CDR1 MNHEY, CDR2 SMNVEV (reference sequence). CDR3 nucleotide sequence: TGTGCCAGCAGTTCTAGTGGATCGGGGGATCGGCCCCAGCATTTT. It translates to CASSSSGSGDRPQHF.

This rearrangement joins TRBV6-5 to TRBJ2-1; the D gene is possibly TRBD1 (6 bases). Germline CDR1 and CDR2: MNHEY and SVGAGI. V was cut by 0 bases and J by 12 bases, with 12 bases left in between. The CDR3 is made up of 13 amino acids. CDR3 region: CASSYSTGAVQFF. The CDR3 DNA reads TGTGCCAGCAGTTACTCGACAGGCGCTGTGCAGTTCTTC.

This clone was seen a handful of times. The chain joins TRBV4-1 to TRBJ2-7; D remains unclear. The CDR3 loop spans 13 amino acids. V dropped 4 bases and J dropped 0 bases, with 7 bases sitting between them. Looked up from germline, CDR1 is MGHRA and CDR2 is YSYEKL. The DNA for the CDR3 is TGCGCCAGCAGCCCTAGTCTCTCCTACGAGCAGTACTTC. This translates into CASSPSLSYEQYF.

The chain joins TRBV5-6 to TRBJ1-1, with a tentative D call TRBD1 (5 bases). The CDR3 sequence is 15 residues long. Germline lookup yields CDR1 SGHDT and CDR2 YYEEEE. V lost 4 bases, J lost 4 bases, and 17 bases lay in between. The CDR3 nucleotides read TGTGCCAGCAGCACCCCGGCGGGGGGTGGCACTGAAGCTTTCTTT. Its protein product is CASSTPAGGGTEAFF.

The V gene is TRBV2, the J gene TRBJ1-4; no clear D. The ends were cut back, 7 bases at V and 7 bases at J, with 16 bases in the middle. The CDR3 runs to 14 residues. Germline CDR1 is SNHLY and CDR2 is FYNNEI. CDR3 amino acids: CASNRVGAGEKLFF. Here the CDR3 DNA reads TGTGCCAGCAACCGAGTGGGAGCGGGTGAAAAACTGTTTTTT.

This clone was seen just once. This chain links TRBV11-1 with TRBJ2-6; D is ambiguous. Germline V lookup: CDR1 SGHAT, CDR2 FQDESV (reference sequence). Deletions cut 2 bases from V and 1 base from J, with 6 bases between. The CDR3 has 15 amino acids. CDR3 nucleotide sequence: TGTGCCAGCAGCTTATTTTCTTCTGGGGCCAACGTCCTGACTTTC. It codes for CASSLFSSGANVLTF.

Turning to this clone: One end of the junction does not line up with germline, which may come from a read error. The chain employs TRBV7-7 and TRBJ2-6, with D possibly matching TRBD2 (6 bases). Germline loops: CDR1 SSHAT, CDR2 FNYEAQ (reference sequence). The CDR3 covers 16 residues. CDR3 nucleotides: TGTGCTAGCAGCTTCTTGGGAGGAGGTGGGGCCAACGTCCTGACTTTC. It codes for CASSFLGGGGANVLTF.

The V and J genes are TRBV7-9 and TRBJ2-1; 7 bases match TRBD1. J was trimmed by 8 bases and V by 3 bases; bases with no gene match: 7. The germline gives CDR1 SEHNR, CDR2 FQNEAQ (reference sequence). The CDR3 has 14 amino acids. CDR3 in DNA: TGTGCCAGCAGCTTCGCAGACAGGGCCCATGAGCAGTTCTTC. Translation gives CASSFADRAHEQFF.

The chain recombines TRBV2 with TRBJ1-1, with D hard to call. Trimming cost V 2 bases and J 4 bases, with 14 bases left between them. The CDR3 has 15 residues. The germline gives CDR1 SNHLY, CDR2 FYNNEI. The CDR3 region is CASSETGVGSTEAFF. CDR3 sequence (DNA): TGTGCCAGCAGTGAAACGGGTGTGGGGAGCACTGAAGCTTTCTTT. Combining the CDR3 with reference TRBV2 and TRBJ1-1 gives the whole variable domain EPEVTQTPSHQVTQMGQEVILRCVPISNHLYFYWYRQILGQKVEFLVSFYNNEISEKSEIFDDQFSVERPDGSNFTLKIRSTKLEDSAMYFCASSETGVGSTEAFFGQGTRLTVV.

This clone has just a few counts. The rearrangement uses TRBV6-6 and TRBJ1-3; D gene uncertain. This CDR3 contains 13 residues. The germline V gene encodes CDR1 MNHNY and CDR2 SVGAGI (reference sequence). V was pared by 8 bases and J by 0 bases, with 8 bases between. CDR3 nucleotides: TGTGCCAGCGTACAGACCTCTGGAAACACCATATATTTT. Its protein product is CASVQTSGNTIYF.

J is TRBJ2-5 and V is TRBV28; 8 nucleotides align to TRBD1. The CDR3 sequence is 17 residues long. The V gene's germline CDR1 is MDHEN and CDR2 SYDVKM. Losses at the gene ends were 6 bases for V and 0 bases for J; bases not matched to a gene: 12. As DNA, the CDR3 is TGTGCCAGCAGCCGTCTGTATGAGGACAGGGACCAAGAGACCCAGTACTTC. The encoded protein is CASSRLYEDRDQETQYF.

The CDR3 DNA follows: TGTGCCATCAGGGCAGAGAACACTGAAGCTTTCTTT. This gives the protein CAIRAENTEAFF. V and J are TRBV10-3 and TRBJ1-1; D is unclear. Trimming left V 6 bases short and J 1 base short, with 6 bases between. There are 12 residues in the CDR3. Germline assignment: CDR1 ENHRY and CDR2 SYGVKD.

This rearrangement joins TRBV4-1 to TRBJ1-1, with 7 bases that match TRBD1. Germline CDR1 is MGHRA and CDR2 is YSYEKL. CDR3 length: 17 amino acids. V lost 3 bases to trimming and J lost 5 bases; unmatched junction nucleotides: 15. In nucleotides, the CDR3 is TGCGCCAGCAGCCAGGAGGGGGCAAAGGGACGGTGGACTGAAGCTTTCTTT. It is translated as CASSQEGAKGRWTEAFF.

The rearrangement joins TRBV7-2 to TRBJ2-5; D is possibly TRBD1 (6 bases). The V gene lost 6 bases and the J gene lost 2 bases, with 10 bases spanning the gap. The CDR3 runs to 13 residues. The germline V gene has CDR1 SGHTA and CDR2 FQGNSA. The CDR3 DNA reads TGTGCCAGCAGTGGGGGCCCTCAAGAGACCCAGTACTTC. Translated, it gives CASSGGPQETQYF. The full variable domain, its missing parts supplied by reference TRBV7-2 and TRBJ2-5, is GAGVSQSPSNKVTEKGKDVELRCDPISGHTALYWYRQSLGQGLEFLIYFQGNSAPDKSGLPSDRFSAERTGGSVSTLTIQRTQQEDSAVYLCASSGGPQETQYFGPGTRLLVL.

This clone appeared a single time. Here the CDR3 reads CASSATAGGLDTQYF. For the CDR3, the DNA is TGTGCCAGCAGCGCCACAGCGGGGGGGCTAGATACGCAGTATTTT. The chain combines TRBV9 with TRBJ2-3; 10 bases are shared with TRBD2. This CDR3 spans 15 amino acids. CDR1 is SGDLS and CDR2 is YYNGEE in the germline V gene. The V segment lost 3 bases and the J segment 5 bases; nucleotides outside the gene matches: 6.

This rearrangement joins TRBV7-2 to TRBJ1-6, with unresolved D. The germline CDR1 and CDR2 sequences are SGHTA and FQGNSA. Trimming left V 5 bases short and J 9 bases short, with 8 bases between. The CDR3 totals 12 residues. CDR3 sequence reads: CASSPGSSPLHF. The CDR3 DNA is TGTGCCAGCAGCCCGGGGTCTTCACCCCTCCACTTT.

The V and J genes are TRBV30 and TRBJ1-5, with D tentatively TRBD1 (6 bases). Trimming stripped 3 bases from V and 7 bases from J, with 19 bases between. CDR1 and CDR2 from the germline V gene are GTSNPN and SVGIG (reference sequence). The CDR3 covers 15 residues. As DNA, the CDR3 is TGTGCCTGGAGCGCCTTTGACAGGACGGGGCAGCCCCAGCATTTT. Translation gives CAWSAFDRTGQPQHF.

This clone was seen once. The genes are TRBV7-9 and TRBJ2-5; no reliable D call. This CDR3 contains 14 residues. Germline assignment: CDR1 SEHNR and CDR2 FQNEAQ (reference sequence). Trimming removed 2 bases from V and 2 bases from J, with 9 bases in between. CDR3 nucleotide sequence: TGTGCCAGCAGCTTAATCGCTACTCAAGAGACCCAGTACTTC. Translating it yields CASSLIATQETQYF.

CDR3 in DNA: TGTGCCAGCAGTCTCCAAACCCGTCGGGGACAGTATTTT. It encodes CASSLQTRRGQYF. The chain joins TRBV28 to TRBJ2-3; tentatively, D is TRBD2 (5 bases). Germline CDR1 reads MDHEN; CDR2 reads SYDVKM. V lost 5 bases and J lost 12, with 18 bases in between. The length of the CDR3 is 13 residues.

The chain recombines TRBV7-9 with TRBJ1-1; 10 bases are shared with TRBD1. CDR1 and CDR2 (germline): SEHNR, FQNEAQ (reference sequence). V trimming: 5 bases; J trimming: 2 bases; junction bases outside the gene matches: 8. CDR3 size: 16 residues. Written as DNA, the CDR3 is TGTGCCAGCAGCACAGGTGAGACAGGGGGCAACACTGAAGCTTTCTTT. Amino acid sequence: CASSTGETGGNTEAFF.

This clone showed up just a few times. The chain has TRBV4-1 and TRBJ2-1; TRBD2 agrees at 7 bases. The ends lost 0 bases at V and 1 base at J; junction bases unmatched: 3. This CDR3 is 16 amino acids long. Germline loops: CDR1 MGHRA, CDR2 YSYEKL. CDR3 nucleotides: TGCGCCAGCAGCCAAGAGGGGCGGGGGTCCTACAATGAGCAGTTCTTC. Its translation: CASSQEGRGSYNEQFF.